The next 10 T cell receptor beta chains were all read from a single sample in a study of blood T cell repertoires in COVID-19. Clones were sequenced by immunoSEQ multiplex PCR, and TCRdb holds only the in-frame ones, with some missing. The table records 80,000 to 90,000 clones, more than 75% of them present only once. Sequences were obtained from peripheral blood. The receptors were sampled from a man aged 35 to 55 with acute or convalescent COVID-19.

This clone showed up just once. The CDR3 sequence is CASSPLAGGLQNTDTQYF. CDR3 sequence (DNA): TGTGCCAGCAGCCCTCTAGCGGGGGGACTACAAAACACAGATACGCAGTATTTT. The gene calls are TRBV6-2 or TRBV6-3 and TRBJ2-3; 11 bases are shared with TRBD2. The CDR3 extends over 18 amino acids. Germline lookup yields CDR1 MNHEY and CDR2 SVGEGT. Trimming cost V 6 bases and J 2 bases; bases outside gene matches: 13.

This clone was counted only a few times. This rearrangement joins TRBV19 to TRBJ1-1; perhaps TRBD1 as D (5 bases). V lost 0 bases and J lost 1, with 18 bases in between. Germline V gene data show CDR1 as LNHDA and CDR2 as SQIVND (reference sequence). The CDR3 is made up of 18 amino acids. The CDR3 loop is CASSIDGRALKTNTEAFF. In DNA form, the CDR3 reads TGTGCCAGTAGTATAGATGGCAGGGCCCTAAAAACGAACACTGAAGCTTTCTTT.

The rearrangement uses TRBV9 and TRBJ1-2; no clear D. V was clipped by 5 bases and J by 0 bases, with 11 bases between them. This CDR3 is 14 amino acids long. The germline V gene encodes CDR1 SGDLS and CDR2 YYNGEE. The CDR3 spells CASRRGKPNYGYTF. The CDR3 nucleotides read TGTGCCAGCAGACGGGGTAAGCCTAACTATGGCTACACCTTC.

The V and J genes are TRBV12-3 or TRBV12-4 and TRBJ1-1; 7 bases agree with TRBD1. V gave up 9 bases and J gave up 2 bases; unmatched junction bases: 6. CDR3 length: 13 amino acids. CDR3 protein: CASRRGFNTEAFF. The CDR3 DNA follows: TGTGCCAGTCGCAGGGGGTTCAACACTGAAGCTTTCTTT.

The chain has TRBV11-2 and TRBJ2-7, with TRBD1 matching 11 bases. The length of the CDR3 is 15 residues. Germline CDR1 is SGHAT and CDR2 is FQNNGV. V gave up 5 bases and J gave up 3 bases; unmatched junction bases: 6. Written as DNA, the CDR3 is TGTGCCAGCAGCCGTTCAGGGACAGGGGGCTACGAGCAGTACTTC. Translated, it gives CASSRSGTGGYEQYF.

The rearrangement links TRBV5-1 to TRBJ1-2; TRBD1 aligns across 7 bases. The CDR3 covers 15 residues. Per the germline V gene, CDR1 is SGHRS and CDR2 is YFSETQ. V dropped 0 bases and J dropped 4; count of bases not matched to a gene: 6. CDR3: CASSLVAGGGYGYTF. The CDR3 bases are TGCGCCAGCAGCTTGGTGGCAGGGGGTGGCTATGGCTACACCTTC.

This chain links TRBV4-3 with TRBJ1-3; TRBD1 aligns across 9 bases. The germline gives CDR1 LGHNA, CDR2 YSLEER. V lost 2 bases, J lost 8 bases, and 7 bases stayed unmatched. CDR3 length equals 15 residues. This chain's CDR3 is CASSQLQTGGHTIYF. The CDR3, as DNA: TGCGCCAGCAGCCAACTCCAGACAGGGGGGCACACCATATATTTT.

This rearrangement joins TRBV7-2 to TRBJ2-5; 11 bases match TRBD2. Germline lookup yields CDR1 SGHTA and CDR2 FQGNSA. This CDR3 comprises 19 residues. After removal of 2 bases from V and 2 bases from J, the junction contained 13 bases not matched to a gene. The CDR3: CASSLWGGLAGGSQETQYF. The CDR3 DNA sequence: TGTGCCAGCAGCTTATGGGGGGGGCTAGCGGGAGGATCACAAGAGACCCAGTACTTC. Based on the CDR3 plus reference TRBV7-2 and TRBJ2-5, the full variable domain is GAGVSQSPSNKVTEKGKDVELRCDPISGHTALYWYRQSLGQGLEFLIYFQGNSAPDKSGLPSDRFSAERTGGSVSTLTIQRTQQEDSAVYLCASSLWGGLAGGSQETQYFGPGTRLLVL.

V usage is TRBV24-1 and J usage is TRBJ2-1; D possibly corresponds to TRBD1 (6 bases). The CDR3 length is 14 residues. V lost 6 bases, J lost 0 bases, and 8 bases lay in between. The germline V gene has CDR1 KGHDR and CDR2 SFDVKD. The CDR3: CATSRDNSYNEQFF. CDR3 nucleotide sequence: TGTGCCACCAGTCGGGACAACTCCTACAATGAGCAGTTCTTC.

This sequence joins TRBV7-2 and TRBJ2-7, with 7 bases that match TRBD1. The length of the CDR3 is 14 residues. V lost 5 bases, J lost 1 base, and 5 bases stayed unmatched. Germline CDR1 SGHTA, CDR2 FQGNSA. The CDR3 reads CASSPTGWSYEQYF. CDR3 DNA: TGTGCCAGCAGCCCGACAGGGTGGTCCTACGAGCAGTACTTC.